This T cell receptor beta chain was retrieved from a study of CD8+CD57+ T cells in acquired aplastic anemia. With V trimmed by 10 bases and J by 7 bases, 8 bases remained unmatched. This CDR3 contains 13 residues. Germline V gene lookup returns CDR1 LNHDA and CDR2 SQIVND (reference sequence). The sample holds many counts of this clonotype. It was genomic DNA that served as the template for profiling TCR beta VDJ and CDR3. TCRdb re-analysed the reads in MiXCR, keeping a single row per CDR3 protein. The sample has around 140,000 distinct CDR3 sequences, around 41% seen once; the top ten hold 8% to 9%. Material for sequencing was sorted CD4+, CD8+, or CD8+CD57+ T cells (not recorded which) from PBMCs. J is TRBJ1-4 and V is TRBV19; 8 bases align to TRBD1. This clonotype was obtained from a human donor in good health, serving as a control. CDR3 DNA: TGTGCCACCTGGGACAGGACGGTTGAAAAACTGTTTTTT. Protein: CATWDRTVEKLFF. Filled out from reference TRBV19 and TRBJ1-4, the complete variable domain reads DGGITQSPKYLFRKEGQNVTLSCEQNLNHDAMYWYRQDPGQGLRLIYYSQIVNDFQKGDIAEGYSVSREKKESFPLTVTSAQKNPTAFYLCATWDRTVEKLFFGSGTQLSVL.